This T cell receptor (beta chain) was obtained from a study of control samples from healthy donors and cancer patients. The CDR3 loop spans 15 amino acids. Germline CDR1 is MNHNS and CDR2 is SASEGT. J gave up 1 base and V 3 bases, and 4 bases lay outside the gene matches. Measured with immunoSEQ multiplex PCR; TCRdb has only the in-frame clones, and not every one. The table includes about 170,000 clones, 90% to 95% detected once. The sequence came from a woman under 40 in good health. The chain recombines TRBV6-1 with TRBJ2-3; 7 bases are a match to TRBD2. Material: blood. CDR3 coding DNA: TGTGCCAGCAGTGACCCCACTAGCGGCACAGATACGCAGTATTTT. It yields the protein CASSDPTSGTDTQYF.